Each of the 5 T cell receptor beta chains below was sequenced from the same sample in a study of T cell changes during pregnancy in multiple sclerosis. TCRdb's table, derived via immunoSEQ multiplex PCR, lists solely in-frame clones and lacks some. This table has tens of thousands of clones, more than 85% appearing once. Sequenced here: peripheral blood, sampled in the first trimester of pregnancy. The receptors come from a female donor in good health, enrolled as a control in a pregnancy study.

V gene TRBV6-5 combines with J gene TRBJ1-3; tentatively, D is TRBD1 (5 bases). From germline, CDR1 is MNHEY and CDR2 SVGAGI. Trimming cost V 6 bases and J 1 base, with 10 bases left between them. The CDR3 is made up of 14 amino acids. In DNA, the CDR3 is TGTGCCAGCAGGGGGCTCGGGTCTGGAAACACCATATATTTT. It translates to CASRGLGSGNTIYF.

The chain is built from TRBV4-1 and TRBJ2-3; 7 bases fit TRBD2. This CDR3 has 16 residues. The junction had 9 bases not matched to a gene; V was cut back by 1 base and J by 5 bases. Looked up from germline, CDR1 is MGHRA and CDR2 is YSYEKL. CDR3: CASSQVGGGRVDTQYF. CDR3 in DNA: TGCGCCAGCAGCCAAGTGGGTGGCGGGAGAGTAGATACGCAGTATTTT.

The chain couples TRBV5-6 to TRBJ2-1, with TRBD2 identical over 7 bases. The CDR3 covers 17 residues. Germline V lookup: CDR1 SGHDT, CDR2 YYEEEE. The J segment lost 4 bases and the V segment lost 4 bases, leaving 14 bases of the junction unmatched. CDR3: CASSHTTSSGVYNEQFF. The DNA for the CDR3 is TGTGCCAGCAGCCATACAACTTCCAGCGGGGTATACAATGAGCAGTTCTTC.

A few counts support this clone. This rearrangement joins TRBV6-1 to TRBJ1-3; 7 nucleotides line up with TRBD1. Germline V gene sequence: CDR1 MNHNS, CDR2 SASEGT. V shed 8 bases, J shed 2 bases, and the junction held 3 bases outside the gene matches. The CDR3 length is 13 residues. Here the CDR3 DNA reads TGTGCCAGCGGGACAGCGACTGGAAACACCATATATTTT. This translates into CASGTATGNTIYF.

The rearrangement uses TRBV5-1 and TRBJ2-7; 9 bases fit TRBD2. The CDR3 has 16 residues. The germline V gene has CDR1 SGHRS and CDR2 YFSETQ. Trimming removed 2 bases from V and 2 bases from J; junction bases left unmatched: 8. As DNA, the CDR3 is TGCGCCAGCAGCTTCGGTAGCGGGAGAGAAACCTACGAGCAGTACTTC. This codes for CASSFGSGRETYEQYF.